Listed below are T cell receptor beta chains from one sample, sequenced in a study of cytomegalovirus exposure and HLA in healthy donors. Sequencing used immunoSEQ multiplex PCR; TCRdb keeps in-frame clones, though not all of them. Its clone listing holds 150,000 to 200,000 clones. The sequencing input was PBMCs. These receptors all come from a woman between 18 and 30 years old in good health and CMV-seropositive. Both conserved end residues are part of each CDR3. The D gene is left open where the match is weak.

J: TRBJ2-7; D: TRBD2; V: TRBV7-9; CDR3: CASSQGLAGEVQYF; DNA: TGTGCCAGCAGCCAGGGACTAGCGGGAGAAGTGCAGTACTTC
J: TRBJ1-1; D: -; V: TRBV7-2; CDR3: CASSLFAGDPYMNTEAFF; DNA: TGTGCCAGCAGCTTATTCGCAGGGGACCCCTACATGAACACTGAAGCTTTCTTT
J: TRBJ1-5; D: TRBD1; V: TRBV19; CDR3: CASNEGAGQPQHF; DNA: TGTGCCAGTAACGAGGGGGCGGGTCAGCCCCAGCATTTT
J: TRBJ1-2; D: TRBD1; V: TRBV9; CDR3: CASSVGTGDYGYTF; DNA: TGTGCCAGCAGCGTAGGGACAGGAGACTATGGCTACACCTTC
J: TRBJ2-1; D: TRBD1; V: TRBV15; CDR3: CATTGTGLNEQFF; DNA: TGTGCCACGACGGGGACAGGCCTAAATGAGCAGTTCTTC
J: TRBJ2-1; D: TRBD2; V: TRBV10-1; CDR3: CASGNYRDGRAYNEQFF; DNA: TGCGCCAGCGGCAATTATCGGGACGGGAGGGCCTACAATGAGCAGTTCTTC
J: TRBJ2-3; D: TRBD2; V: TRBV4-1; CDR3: CASSQVGSGGAYTQYF; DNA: TGCGCCAGCAGCCAAGTAGGTAGCGGGGGGGCCTATACGCAGTATTTT
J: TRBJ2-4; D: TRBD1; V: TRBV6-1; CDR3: CASSESTGEGYVKNIQYF; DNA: TGTGCCAGCAGTGAAAGCACAGGGGAAGGGTATGTCAAAAACATTCAGTACTTC
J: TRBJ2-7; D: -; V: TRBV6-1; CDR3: CASSEGSYEQYF; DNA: TGTGCCAGCAGTGAAGGGAGCTACGAGCAGTACTTC
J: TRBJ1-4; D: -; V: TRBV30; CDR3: CAWSDTGATNEKLFF; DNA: TGTGCCTGGAGTGACACAGGAGCAACTAATGAAAAACTGTTTTTT
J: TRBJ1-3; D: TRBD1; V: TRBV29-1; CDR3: CSVTRGSRNTIYF; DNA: TGCAGCGTTACCAGGGGGTCGAGAAACACCATATATTTT
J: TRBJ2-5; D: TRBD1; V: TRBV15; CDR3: CATSSGQGYGGQETQYF; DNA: TGTGCCACCAGCTCCGGACAGGGGTACGGGGGACAAGAGACCCAGTACTTC
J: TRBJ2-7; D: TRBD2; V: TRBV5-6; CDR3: CASSLLQGGLAGGHEQYF; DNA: TGTGCCAGCAGCTTGTTACAGGGTGGACTAGCGGGAGGCCACGAGCAGTACTTC
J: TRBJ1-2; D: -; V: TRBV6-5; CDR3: CASSPDRTGYTF; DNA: TGTGCCAGCAGTCCCGACAGGACTGGCTACACCTTC
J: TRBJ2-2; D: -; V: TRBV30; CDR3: CALAGYGTEELFF; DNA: TGTGCCCTGGCGGGGTACGGCACCGAGGAGCTGTTTTTT
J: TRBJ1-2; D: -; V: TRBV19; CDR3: CASSIGGGGYTF; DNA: TGTGCCAGTAGTATAGGAGGGGGAGGCTACACCTTC
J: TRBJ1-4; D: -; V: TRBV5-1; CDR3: CASSDASGDNEKLFF; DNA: TGCGCCAGCAGCGACGCGTCAGGGGATAATGAAAAACTGTTTTTT
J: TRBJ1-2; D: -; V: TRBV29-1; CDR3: CSVEGVPRSYGYTF; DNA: TGCAGCGTTGAGGGAGTTCCTCGAAGCTATGGCTACACCTTC